This TCR beta chain was recorded in a study of T cell responses to AZD1222 COVID-19 vaccine. Broader study findings: Females made up more of the donors, who were largely white British, and clonal diversity may have come out too low. Repertoire collection took place solely once the T cell response had peaked. Elevations in Spike-specific TCR breadth and depth followed administration of two AZD1222 doses. Nearly half of the spike-specific TCRs reportedly recognize variant regions that carry no mutations.

This clone was counted once. Its antigen is not known. Trimming at V came to 3 bases and at J to 2 bases, leaving 5 bases not matched to a gene. CDR3 length: 14 residues. Germline CDR1 is GTSNPN and CDR2 is SVGIG (reference sequence). Assay: immunoSEQ multiplex PCR; the TCRdb copy retains only in-frame clones and omits some. Of 140,000 to 150,000 clones detected, roughly nine tenths appear once; the ten largest clones hold around 1.7%. The chain carries TRBV30 and TRBJ2-7; 9 nucleotides line up with TRBD2. The material sequenced was peripheral blood, taken 28 days after the second AZD1222 dose. The source of this sequence is an adult who received the AZD1222 COVID-19 vaccine. The CDR3 spells CAWSQTSGPYEQYF. CDR3 DNA sequence: TGTGCCTGGAGCCAGACTAGCGGACCCTACGAGCAGTACTTC.